The entry that follows covers one T cell receptor (beta chain) sequence. Antigen unknown. CDR3 size: 15 residues. The germline gives CDR1 MNHEY, CDR2 SMNVEV (reference sequence). With V trimmed by 2 bases and J by 2 bases, 3 bases remained unmatched. Some clones are missing from TCRdb's copy, which holds only in-frame ones; the method was immunoSEQ multiplex PCR. The sample has about 21,000 clones, 85% seen once; the top ten hold around 40%. The sample originates from a study of OX40 agonist ivuxolimab in advanced cancers. Study information: Prior anti-PD-1, anti-PD-L1 or anti-CTLA-4 therapy did not bar entry, and 40% to 45% had some.

Anyone with autoimmune disease history or systemic immunosuppression was excluded. Study-wide results and limits: With doses of 0.1 to 3.0 mg/kg, CD4+ and CD8+ blood T cells had undergone clonal expansion by week 6. The antigen specificity of the peripheral T cells (those that were expanded) was not determined.

This sample comprised CD4+ or CD8+ T cells sorted from blood, obtained in a trial of the OX40 agonist ivuxolimab. The sequence was obtained from an adult with an advanced solid tumor such as melanoma, head and neck, liver or kidney cancer. The gene calls are TRBV27 and TRBJ1-1; 9 bases are shared with TRBD1. The CDR3 sequence: CASSLTTGGNTEAFF. The CDR3 coding sequence is TGTGCCAGCAGTTTAACCACAGGGGGCAACACTGAAGCTTTCTTT.